Each of the 18 T cell receptor beta chains below was sequenced from the same sample in a study of PD-L1 blockade in urothelial cancer. Indicated time point: pretreatment peripheral blood. Assay used: immunoSEQ multiplex PCR; TCRdb lists only in-frame clones, some missing. The sample shows around 38,000 clones, about 87% of them seen only once. The input for sequencing was PBMCs, taken around atezolizumab (anti-PD-L1) treatment. These receptors were obtained from a man in his 60s with urothelial cancer.

The chain couples TRBV18 to TRBJ1-2; TRBD1 matches at 7 bases. CDR1 KGHSH and CDR2 LQKENI come from the germline V gene. This CDR3 spans 13 amino acids. V lost 2 bases to trimming and J lost 8 bases; unmatched junction nucleotides: 5. The CDR3 sequence: CASSPRTGAGYTF. Here the CDR3 DNA reads TGTGCCAGCTCACCAAGAACAGGGGCCGGCTACACCTTC.

The chain uses TRBV5-6 and TRBJ2-6; D is perhaps TRBD2 (7 bases). Trimming took off 3 bases at V and 0 bases at J, with 13 bases between the two ends. Germline CDR1 and CDR2: SGHDT and YYEEEE. This CDR3 is built from 17 residues. The CDR3 here is CASSWGGGHSGANVLTF. In nucleotides, the CDR3 is TGTGCCAGCAGCTGGGGGGGCGGACACTCTGGGGCCAACGTCCTGACTTTC.

J is TRBJ1-2 and V is TRBV19; TRBD1 agrees at 9 bases. The junction had 9 bases not matched to a gene; V was cut back by 5 bases and J by 5 bases. Looked up from germline, CDR1 is LNHDA and CDR2 is SQIVND (reference sequence). The CDR3 extends over 15 amino acids. CDR3 protein: CASSFGTGPTYGYTF. Here the CDR3 DNA reads TGTGCCAGTAGTTTCGGGACAGGGCCGACTTATGGCTACACCTTC.

The chain carries TRBV2 and TRBJ2-7; D not resolved. V gave up 1 base and J gave up 6 bases, with 10 bases separating them. This CDR3 region has 13 residues. Germline V gives CDR1 SNHLY, CDR2 FYNNEI. The CDR3 nucleotides read TGTGCCAGCAGTGAAGTTGTGTACGGCGAGCAGTACTTC. Translating gives CASSEVVYGEQYF.

The rearrangement links TRBV11-2 to TRBJ2-6; perhaps TRBD1 as D (6 bases). V was shortened by 0 bases and J by 0 bases, with 9 bases between the two germline ends. The length of the CDR3 is 17 residues. Germline V CDR1 and CDR2: SGHAT, FQNNGV. The CDR3 region has the DNA TGTGCCAGCAGCTTAGACCTGGACAGCTCTGGGGCCAACGTCCTGACTTTC. This encodes CASSLDLDSSGANVLTF. Variable domain in full (rest from reference TRBV11-2 and TRBJ2-6): EAGVAQSPRYKIIEKRQSVAFWCNPISGHATLYWYQQILGQGPKLLIQFQNNGVVDDSQLPKDRFSAERLKGVDSTLKIQPAKLEDSAVYLCASSLDLDSSGANVLTFGAGSRLTVL.

This sequence joins TRBV10-3 and TRBJ1-1; tentatively, D is TRBD1 (6 bases). V gave up 11 bases and J gave up 1 base, with 17 bases separating them. Germline V gene lookup returns CDR1 ENHRY and CDR2 SYGVKD. The CDR3 spans 14 residues. CDR3 DNA sequence: TGTGCCGCCAGGGGTTCGGGTCCGAACACTGAAGCTTTCTTT. Its translation is CAARGSGPNTEAFF.

This clone is medium-sized within its sample. The gene calls are TRBV7-3 and TRBJ1-1; D is ambiguous. CDR1 and CDR2 (germline): SGHTA, FQGTGA. CDR3 length: 13 residues. V lost 8 bases and J 5 bases, leaving 15 bases between the germline ends. CDR3 sequence reads: CASLSIGVTEAFF. The CDR3 DNA is TGTGCCAGCCTATCGATCGGGGTAACTGAAGCTTTCTTT.

In its sample, this clone was seen once. This rearrangement joins TRBV7-9 to TRBJ2-1; D unclear. The germline V gene encodes CDR1 SEHNR and CDR2 FQNEAQ (reference sequence). This CDR3 spans 13 amino acids. Trimming left V 5 bases short and J 8 bases short, with 13 bases between. This chain's CDR3 is CASSTTAHDEQFF. CDR3 coding DNA: TGTGCCAGCAGCACGACTGCCCACGATGAGCAGTTCTTC.

The rearrangement links TRBV15 to TRBJ2-7, with D possibly matching TRBD1 (6 bases). The CDR3 has 13 residues. The germline V gene encodes CDR1 LNHNV and CDR2 YYDKDF (reference sequence). V dropped 0 bases and J dropped 3 bases, with 6 bases sitting between them. The CDR3 DNA is TGTGCCACCAGCAGAGACAGGGGCTACGAGCAGTACTTC. Translation: CATSRDRGYEQYF.

The CDR3 here is CASSITGEDSPLHF. CDR3 nucleotides: TGTGCCAGTAGTATTACAGGGGAGGATTCACCCCTCCACTTT. The chain joins TRBV19 to TRBJ1-6, with 7 bases that match TRBD1. Trimming removed 3 bases from V and 8 bases from J; junction bases left unmatched: 4. CDR3 length: 14 residues. Germline V gene lookup returns CDR1 LNHDA and CDR2 SQIVND (reference sequence). Full variable domain (remainder filled in from reference TRBV19 and TRBJ1-6): DGGITQSPKYLFRKEGQNVTLSCEQNLNHDAMYWYRQDPGQGLRLIYYSQIVNDFQKGDIAEGYSVSREKKESFPLTVTSAQKNPTAFYLCASSITGEDSPLHFGNGTRLTVT.

V usage is TRBV4-2 and J usage is TRBJ2-7; possibly TRBD2 for D (6 bases). The CDR3 spans 15 residues. Germline CDR1 LGHNA, CDR2 YNFKEQ. Trimming shortened V by 0 bases and J by 3 bases, and 12 bases separated the two germline ends. CDR3 DNA: TGTGCCAGCAGCCAAGAAAGGACTACCAGCTACGAGCAGTACTTC. It encodes CASSQERTTSYEQYF.

This clone was counted between two and nine times. The rearrangement joins TRBV6-5 to TRBJ2-5; perhaps TRBD2 as D (6 bases). Germline V gene lookup returns CDR1 MNHEY and CDR2 SVGAGI. Trimming took off 6 bases at V and 9 bases at J, with 17 bases between the two ends. This CDR3 region has 13 residues. This chain's CDR3 is CASSPMPGEAQYF. The CDR3 DNA is TGTGCCAGCAGCCCCATGCCGGGGGAGGCCCAGTACTTC.

The chain couples TRBV6-1 to TRBJ1-4; TRBD1 might be the D (5 bases). The CDR3 contains 14 residues. Trimming stripped 2 bases from V and 14 bases from J, with 18 bases between. CDR1 is MNHNS, CDR2 SASEGT, per germline. The CDR3 sequence is CASSELGPLRELFF. The CDR3 nucleotides are TGTGCCAGCAGTGAACTGGGGCCCCTAAGAGAGCTGTTTTTT.

This clone came up a few times. The chain employs TRBV9 and TRBJ1-6, with TRBD1 identical over 8 bases. The germline V gene has CDR1 SGDLS and CDR2 YYNGEE. CDR3 length: 15 amino acids. The V and J ends lost 4 bases and 7 bases, in that order; junction bases with no gene match: 7. CDR3 nucleotide sequence: TGTGCCAGCAGCACCCCGACAGGGGTAAATTCACCCCTCCACTTT. Encoded protein: CASSTPTGVNSPLHF.

This clone has a handful of counts. The chain combines TRBV5-1 with TRBJ2-5, with D perhaps TRBD1 (5 bases). Germline assignment: CDR1 SGHRS and CDR2 YFSETQ. The CDR3 runs 13 residues. The ends were cut back, 0 bases at V and 3 bases at J, with 6 bases in the middle. The CDR3 here is CASSLEGEETQYF. DNA for the CDR3: TGCGCCAGCAGCTTGGAAGGGGAAGAGACCCAGTACTTC.

The V call is TRBV28, the J call TRBJ1-2; D is ambiguous. V lost 3 bases, J lost 4 bases, and 9 bases lay in between. The CDR3 runs 13 residues. CDR1 MDHEN and CDR2 SYDVKM come from the germline V gene. CDR3 protein: CASSFNRGYGYTF. In DNA, the CDR3 is TGTGCCAGCAGTTTTAATCGGGGCTATGGCTACACCTTC.

This clone was seen a handful of times. This chain links TRBV19 with TRBJ2-1; 9 nucleotides agree with TRBD2. Germline assignment: CDR1 LNHDA and CDR2 SQIVND (reference sequence). The CDR3 extends over 14 amino acids. V lost 5 bases, J lost 8 bases, and 7 bases stayed unmatched. CDR3 in amino acids: CASSVGGRVYEQFF. DNA of the CDR3: TGTGCCAGTAGTGTTGGCGGGAGGGTGTATGAGCAGTTCTTC.

In regard to this clone: Other DNA sequences of this sample code for an identical CDR3. The CDR3 bases are TGTGCCAGCAGCTTACGGCAGGGGGGTGGCTACACCTTC. This encodes CASSLRQGGGYTF. The gene calls are TRBV7-2 and TRBJ1-2; 7 bases are a match to TRBD1. Losses at the gene ends were 2 bases for V and 7 bases for J; bases not matched to a gene: 4. The CDR3 length is 13 residues. CDR1 SGHTA and CDR2 FQGNSA come from the germline V gene.